Below are 24 T cell receptor beta chains sequenced from a single sample in a study of PD-1 blockade in classical Hodgkin lymphoma. Data came from immunoSEQ multiplex PCR; TCRdb stores just in-frame clones and leaves some out. The sample lists about 24,000 clones, approximately 80% seen once, with 22% in the top ten. Time point meaning: cycle 4 day 1 (C4D1), after 5 to 7 weeks of nivolumab. In every patient, relapse followed autologous stem cell transplantation, while exposure to brentuximab vedotin differed. Sequenced here: peripheral blood mononuclear cells (PBMCs), sampled before the fourth cycle of nivolumab. Source of these receptors: a human donor with classical Hodgkin lymphoma.

The chain links TRBV11-3 to TRBJ2-5; D is possibly TRBD2 (7 bases). The CDR3 runs to 20 residues. V dropped 7 bases and J dropped 0 bases, with 30 bases sitting between them. Germline V gene sequence: CDR1 SGHNT, CDR2 YENEEA. CDR3 amino acids: CASNRSPSGGGGLYQETQYF. CDR3 bases: TGTGCCAGCAACAGATCCCCGAGCGGCGGGGGCGGACTGTACCAAGAGACCCAGTACTTC.

The V call is TRBV5-1, the J call TRBJ2-3; 14 nucleotides match TRBD2. The CDR3 is 16 residues long. V lost 4 bases and J lost 5; bases outside the gene matches: 6. Germline assignment: CDR1 SGHRS and CDR2 YFSETQ. This CDR3 reads CASSPGLAGGGDTQYF. The CDR3, as DNA: TGCGCCAGCAGCCCTGGACTAGCGGGGGGCGGAGATACGCAGTATTTT.

This chain uses TRBV5-1 with TRBJ2-5, with TRBD1 matching 9 bases. CDR1 and CDR2 from the germline V gene are SGHRS and YFSETQ. The CDR3 loop spans 14 amino acids. Unmatched junction bases numbered 10, after V lost 8 bases and J lost 5 bases. The CDR3 region has the DNA TGCGCCAGTAACACCGGGACAGGGTCGGAGACCCAGTACTTC. Amino acid sequence: CASNTGTGSETQYF.

The chain couples TRBV27 to TRBJ2-1; D ambiguous. CDR1 and CDR2 from the germline V gene are MNHEY and SMNVEV (reference sequence). The ends were cut back, 6 bases at V and 1 base at J, with 7 bases in the middle. This CDR3 contains 13 residues. CDR3 sequence: CASRLGSYNEQFF. DNA for the CDR3: TGTGCCAGCAGGCTCGGGTCCTACAATGAGCAGTTCTTC.

The V call is TRBV7-9, the J call TRBJ1-3; 8 bases are shared with TRBD1. The germline V gene has CDR1 SEHNR and CDR2 FQNEAQ (reference sequence). The CDR3 runs to 14 residues. V lost 11 bases to trimming and J lost 4 bases; unmatched junction nucleotides: 10. The CDR3 spells CAVSAGGEGNTIYF. CDR3 DNA sequence: TGTGCCGTTTCTGCAGGGGGCGAGGGAAACACCATATATTTT.

In regard to this clone: The same CDR3 also results from other DNA sequences found in this sample. J is TRBJ2-7 and V is TRBV27; no reliable D call. CDR1 MNHEY and CDR2 SMNVEV come from the germline V gene (reference sequence). This CDR3 has 12 residues. Trimming left V 9 bases short and J 7 bases short, with 16 bases between. The CDR3 region is CASSSELREQYF. In nucleotides, the CDR3 is TGTGCCAGTAGCTCGGAGTTAAGAGAGCAGTACTTC.

This sequence joins TRBV2 and TRBJ1-4, with D hard to call. CDR3 length: 15 amino acids. V lost 7 bases to trimming and J lost 0 bases, with 12 bases between them. Per germline, CDR1 SNHLY and CDR2 FYNNEI. CDR3 sequence (DNA): TGTGCCAGCAAAGGGCAGCTTGCAACTAATGAAAAACTGTTTTTT. Protein sequence: CASKGQLATNEKLFF.

The V call is TRBV14, the J call TRBJ1-3; TRBD1 matches at 7 bases. This CDR3 region has 15 residues. The V segment lost 4 bases and the J segment 4 bases; nucleotides outside the gene matches: 7. The germline V gene encodes CDR1 SGHDN and CDR2 FVKESK. CDR3 amino acids: CASSPRQGKGNTIYF. In DNA form, the CDR3 reads TGTGCCAGCAGCCCGAGACAGGGTAAAGGAAACACCATATATTTT.

The chain is built from TRBV6-1 and TRBJ1-1, with 11 nucleotides matching TRBD1. This CDR3 is built from 17 residues. V lost 3 bases and J lost 4; bases outside the gene matches: 10. From germline, CDR1 is MNHNS and CDR2 SASEGT. CDR3 sequence (DNA): TGTGCCAGCAGTGAGGGGACCGGGACAGGGGGTCTCACTGAAGCTTTCTTT. This translates into CASSEGTGTGGLTEAFF.

The table lists this clone with a few counts. The chain uses TRBV7-9 and TRBJ1-3; D may be TRBD1 (5 bases). This CDR3 is built from 15 residues. CDR1 is SEHNR and CDR2 is FQNEAQ in the germline V gene (reference sequence). V lost 4 bases and J 3 bases, leaving 13 bases between the germline ends. The CDR3, as DNA: TGTGCCAGCAGCTGGACTACAGGCGGTGGAAACACCATATATTTT. Translated: CASSWTTGGGNTIYF.

The chain has TRBV11-2 and TRBJ2-7; 11 positions match TRBD1. With V trimmed by 5 bases and J by 6 bases, 9 bases remained unmatched. Germline V gives CDR1 SGHAT, CDR2 FQNNGV. CDR3 size: 15 residues. For the CDR3, the DNA is TGTGCCAGCAGCCGCATAGGACAGGGGGCAGCCGAGCAGTACTTC. Its translation is CASSRIGQGAAEQYF. Variable domain in full (rest from reference TRBV11-2 and TRBJ2-7): EAGVAQSPRYKIIEKRQSVAFWCNPISGHATLYWYQQILGQGPKLLIQFQNNGVVDDSQLPKDRFSAERLKGVDSTLKIQPAKLEDSAVYLCASSRIGQGAAEQYFGPGTRLTVT.

Details on this clone: An end of the junction differs from the germline gene, which may be a read error. CDR3 residues: CASTGPPGPYEQYF. In nucleotides, the CDR3 is TGTGCAAGCACAGGGCCACCGGGACCCTACGAGCAGTACTTC. The chain joins TRBV28 to TRBJ2-7; a weak D match, TRBD1 (6 bases). Per germline, CDR1 MDHEN and CDR2 SYDVKM. The CDR3 has 14 residues.

V and J are TRBV25-1 and TRBJ2-7, with a weak D call TRBD2 (5 bases). CDR3 length equals 16 residues. V was clipped by 2 bases and J by 2 bases, with 16 bases between them. Germline lookup yields CDR1 MGHDK and CDR2 SYGVNS. The CDR3 region is CASSETTVSGTYEQYF. The CDR3 nucleotides read TGTGCCAGCAGTGAAACCACGGTTTCGGGGACCTACGAGCAGTACTTC.

The chain has TRBV10-1 and TRBJ2-5; 9 bases agree with TRBD2. V trimming: 6 bases; J trimming: 4 bases; junction bases outside the gene matches: 3. The CDR3 contains 13 residues. Germline V gene data show CDR1 as WNHNN and CDR2 as SYGVQD (reference sequence). The CDR3 spells CASSQAGGETQYF. CDR3 nucleotide sequence: TGCGCCAGCAGCCAAGCGGGAGGAGAGACCCAGTACTTC.

This clone was recorded a few times. This chain uses TRBV27 with TRBJ1-5; 11 nucleotides align to TRBD1. This CDR3 is 16 amino acids long. V gave up 3 bases and J gave up 2 bases; unmatched junction bases: 3. Looked up from germline, CDR1 is MNHEY and CDR2 is SMNVEV (reference sequence). CDR3 region: CASSFVGQGGNQPQHF. The DNA of the CDR3 is TGTGCCAGCAGTTTCGTGGGACAGGGGGGCAATCAGCCCCAGCATTTT.

The chain links TRBV18 to TRBJ2-3; 10 nucleotides line up with TRBD2. CDR1 is KGHSH and CDR2 is LQKENI in the germline V gene. The CDR3 has 14 amino acids. V was pared by 5 bases and J by 5 bases, with 4 bases of the junction left unmatched. CDR3 loop: CASSGLAGGDTQYF. In DNA form, the CDR3 reads TGTGCCAGCTCAGGATTAGCGGGAGGAGATACGCAGTATTTT.

CDR3 in DNA: TGTGCCAGCAGCTTAGCGTCACCGACGGAGGAGCAGTACTTC. Translating gives CASSLASPTEEQYF. This chain uses TRBV7-9 with TRBJ2-7; D unclear. Trimming pared 0 bases from V and 7 bases from J, leaving 13 bases between. CDR1 is SEHNR, CDR2 FQNEAQ, per germline (reference sequence). The CDR3 contains 14 residues. The full variable domain, completed using reference TRBV7-9 and TRBJ2-7, is DTGVSQNPRHKITKRGQNVTFRCDPISEHNRLYWYRQTLGQGPEFLTYFQNEAQLEKSRLLSDRFSAERPKGSFSTLEIQRTEQGDSAMYLCASSLASPTEEQYFGPGTRLTVT.

This clone was recorded once. This sequence joins TRBV9 and TRBJ1-1; D unclear. V was shortened by 3 bases and J by 1 base, with 10 bases between the two germline ends. CDR1 is SGDLS, CDR2 YYNGEE, per germline. The CDR3 sequence is 14 residues long. CDR3 nucleotide sequence: TGTGCCAGCAGCGAGAGCCGGACGAACACTGAAGCTTTCTTT. The encoded protein is CASSESRTNTEAFF. The full variable domain, in which reference TRBV9 and TRBJ1-1 provide the parts outside the CDR3, is DSGVTQTPKHLITATGQRVTLRCSPRSGDLSVYWYQQSLDQGLQFLIQYYNGEERAKGNILERFSAQQFPDLHSELNLSSLELGDSALYFCASSESRTNTEAFFGQGTRLTVV.

J is TRBJ2-1 and V is TRBV2; maybe TRBD2 (7 bases). V lost 6 bases, J lost 8 bases, and 14 bases lay in between. The germline V gene has CDR1 SNHLY and CDR2 FYNNEI. The CDR3 consists of 13 residues. CDR3 DNA sequence: TGTGCCAGCAGGTGGGGGGGGCTTGATGAGCAGTTCTTC. This encodes CASRWGGLDEQFF.

The V gene is TRBV4-1, the J gene TRBJ2-1, with D possibly being TRBD2 (6 bases). The V gene lost 4 bases and the J gene lost 2 bases, with 15 bases spanning the gap. The CDR3 sequence is 16 residues long. Per the germline V gene, CDR1 is MGHRA and CDR2 is YSYEKL. This CDR3 reads CASSLIGGLAYNEQFF. The CDR3 DNA reads TGCGCCAGCAGCCTTATTGGGGGGTTGGCCTACAATGAGCAGTTCTTC.

Regarding this clone: A much larger clone is a single base away; this may be a read error. This sample includes further DNA sequences coding for the same CDR3. The CDR3 loop is CASSLGFSGANVLTF. In DNA, the CDR3 is TGTGCCAGCAGTTTGGGGTTCTCTGGGGCCAATGTCCTGACTTTC. The J gene is TRBJ2-6, the V gene TRBV28; weak D call: TRBD1 (5 bases). CDR1 MDHEN and CDR2 SYDVKM come from the germline V gene. The CDR3 extends over 15 amino acids. Filled out from reference TRBV28 and TRBJ2-6, the complete variable domain reads DVKVTQSSRYLVKRTGEKVFLECVQDMDHENMFWYRQDPGLGLRLIYFSYDVKMKEKGDIPEGYSVSREKKERFSLILESASTNQTSMYLCASSLGFSGANVLTFGAGSRLTVL.

The chain uses TRBV10-3 and TRBJ2-2; a possible D gene is TRBD1 (6 bases). CDR3 size: 17 residues. Trimming took 7 bases from V and 1 from J, leaving 19 bases between them. In germline, CDR1 is ENHRY, CDR2 SYGVKD. The DNA for the CDR3 is TGTGCCATCAACCCAGGACAGCCGATTTTGAACACCGGGGAGCTGTTTTTT. This sequence encodes CAINPGQPILNTGELFF.

This chain links TRBV6-5 with TRBJ1-2; TRBD1 might be the D (6 bases). This CDR3 comprises 14 residues. Germline CDR1 and CDR2: MNHEY and SVGAGI. Trimming pared 6 bases from V and 4 bases from J, leaving 15 bases between. CDR3 bases: TGTGCCAGCAGATTACTGCAGGGGCTCTATGGCTACACCTTC. Protein sequence: CASRLLQGLYGYTF.

The J gene is TRBJ2-1, the V gene TRBV19; 9 bases align to TRBD2. The germline gives CDR1 LNHDA, CDR2 SQIVND (reference sequence). The CDR3 loop spans 15 amino acids. The V and J ends lost 5 bases and 3 bases, in that order; junction bases with no gene match: 5. The CDR3 DNA is TGTGCCAGTAGTCAGCGGGGGGCCCACTACAATGAGCAGTTCTTC. This translates into CASSQRGAHYNEQFF.